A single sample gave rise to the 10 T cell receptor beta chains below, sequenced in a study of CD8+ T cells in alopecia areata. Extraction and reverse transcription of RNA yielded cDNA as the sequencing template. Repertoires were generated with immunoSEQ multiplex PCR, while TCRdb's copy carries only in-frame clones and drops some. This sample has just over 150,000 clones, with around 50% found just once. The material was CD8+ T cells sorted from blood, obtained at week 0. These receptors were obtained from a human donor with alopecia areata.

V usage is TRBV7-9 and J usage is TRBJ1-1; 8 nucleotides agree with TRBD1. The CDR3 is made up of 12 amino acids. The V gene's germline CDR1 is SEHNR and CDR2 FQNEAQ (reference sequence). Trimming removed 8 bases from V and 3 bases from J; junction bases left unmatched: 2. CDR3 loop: CASETGDTEAFF. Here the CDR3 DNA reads TGTGCCAGCGAGACAGGGGACACTGAAGCTTTCTTT.

CDR3 protein: CASKSSGYSNQPQHF. DNA for the CDR3: TGTGCCAGTAAAAGCTCGGGATATAGCAATCAGCCCCAGCATTTT. The chain recombines TRBV19 with TRBJ1-5; D is unresolved. CDR3 length equals 15 residues. The germline V and J ends were trimmed by 7 bases and 0 bases, with 13 bases remaining between them. Germline V lookup: CDR1 LNHDA, CDR2 SQIVND (reference sequence). Full variable domain (outside the CDR3, taken from reference TRBV19 and TRBJ1-5): DGGITQSPKYLFRKEGQNVTLSCEQNLNHDAMYWYRQDPGQGLRLIYYSQIVNDFQKGDIAEGYSVSREKKESFPLTVTSAQKNPTAFYLCASKSSGYSNQPQHFGDGTRLSIL.

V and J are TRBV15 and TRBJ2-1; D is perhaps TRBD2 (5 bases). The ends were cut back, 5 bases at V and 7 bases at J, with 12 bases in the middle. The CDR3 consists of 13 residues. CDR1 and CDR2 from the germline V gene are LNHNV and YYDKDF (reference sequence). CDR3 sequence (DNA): TGTGCCACCAGCCCCTCGGGCGGGAATGAGCAGTTCTTC. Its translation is CATSPSGGNEQFF.

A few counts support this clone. This chain's CDR3 is CASSPEQGRNYGYTF. The DNA of the CDR3 is TGCGCCAGCAGCCCCGAACAGGGTCGAAACTATGGCTACACCTTC. The V gene is TRBV5-1, the J gene TRBJ1-2, with TRBD1 as a possible D gene (6 bases). The CDR3 has 15 residues. CDR1 and CDR2 (germline): SGHRS, YFSETQ. V gave up 4 bases and J gave up 2 bases, with 15 bases separating them.

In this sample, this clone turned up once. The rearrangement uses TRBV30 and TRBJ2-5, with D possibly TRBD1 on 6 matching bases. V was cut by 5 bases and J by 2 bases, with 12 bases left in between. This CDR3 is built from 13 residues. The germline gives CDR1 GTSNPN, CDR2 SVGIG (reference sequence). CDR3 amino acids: CAWGETGQETQYF. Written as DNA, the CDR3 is TGTGCCTGGGGCGAGACAGGACAAGAGACCCAGTACTTC. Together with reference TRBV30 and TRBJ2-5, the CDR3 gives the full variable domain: SQTIHQWPATLVQPVGSPLSLECTVEGTSNPNLYWYRQAAGRGLQLLFYSVGIGQISSEVPQNLSASRPQDRQFILSSKKLLLSDSGFYLCAWGETGQETQYFGPGTRLLVL.

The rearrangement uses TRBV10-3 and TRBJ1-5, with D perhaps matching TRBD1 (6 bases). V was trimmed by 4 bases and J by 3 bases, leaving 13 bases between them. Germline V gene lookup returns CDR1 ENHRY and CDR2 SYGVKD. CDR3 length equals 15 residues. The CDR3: CAISVNAGANQPQHF. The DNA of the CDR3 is TGTGCCATCAGTGTTAATGCAGGGGCCAATCAGCCCCAGCATTTT.

Here the CDR3 reads CASSLGLLDTQYF. The CDR3 DNA sequence: TGTGCCAGCAGTTTAGGCCTCCTAGATACGCAGTATTTT. This rearrangement joins TRBV27 to TRBJ2-3; D is undetermined. The CDR3 has 13 amino acids. Germline V gene sequence: CDR1 MNHEY, CDR2 SMNVEV (reference sequence). The germline V and J ends were trimmed by 2 bases and 5 bases, with 8 bases remaining between them.

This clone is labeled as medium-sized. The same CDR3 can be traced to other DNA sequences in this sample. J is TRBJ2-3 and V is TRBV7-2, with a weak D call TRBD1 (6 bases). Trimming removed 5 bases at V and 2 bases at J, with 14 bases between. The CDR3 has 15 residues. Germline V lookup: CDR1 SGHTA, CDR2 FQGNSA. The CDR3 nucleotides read TGTGCCAGCAGCCCCAGGGACAACCCCACAGATACGCAGTATTTT. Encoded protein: CASSPRDNPTDTQYF.

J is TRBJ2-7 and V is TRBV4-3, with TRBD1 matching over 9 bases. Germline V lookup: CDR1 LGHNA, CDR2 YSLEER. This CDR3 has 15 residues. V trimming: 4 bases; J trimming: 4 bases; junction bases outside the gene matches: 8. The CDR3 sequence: CASSPQGQGRYEQYF. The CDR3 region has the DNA TGCGCCAGCAGCCCCCAGGGACAGGGCAGGTACGAGCAGTACTTC.

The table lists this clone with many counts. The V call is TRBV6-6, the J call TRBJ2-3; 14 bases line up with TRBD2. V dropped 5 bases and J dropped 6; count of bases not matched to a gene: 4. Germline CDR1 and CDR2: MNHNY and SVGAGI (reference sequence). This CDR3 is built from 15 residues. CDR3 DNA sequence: TGTGCCAGCAGTCGGACTAGCGGGGGGTCTGATACGCAGTATTTT. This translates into CASSRTSGGSDTQYF.